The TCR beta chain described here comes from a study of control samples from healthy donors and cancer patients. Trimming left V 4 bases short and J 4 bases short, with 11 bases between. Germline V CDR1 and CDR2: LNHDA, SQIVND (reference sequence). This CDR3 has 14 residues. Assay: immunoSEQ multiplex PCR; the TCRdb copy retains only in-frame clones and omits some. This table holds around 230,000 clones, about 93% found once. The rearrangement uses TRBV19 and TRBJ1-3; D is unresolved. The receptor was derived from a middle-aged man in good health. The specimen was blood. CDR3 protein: CASSTGSEGNTIYF. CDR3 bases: TGTGCCAGTAGTACCGGTTCTGAAGGAAACACCATATATTTT.